This TCR beta chain was obtained from a study of blood T cells in healthy people across ages. The study, taken as a whole, reports: Because sorting was not performed, PBMCs prevented conclusive naive versus antigen-experienced comparison. Across the age range, TCR beta diversity per million T cells fell in a roughly linear way.

Combining a sample-barcoded 5' primer with a J-beta primer mix, a second PCR ran for about 6 to 12 cycles. TCRdb passed the 5' RACE reads through MiXCR, listing each CDR3 protein once. The sample consists of over 1,500,000 distinct CDR3 sequences, roughly 43% of them appearing once. Trimming cost V 4 bases and J 5 bases; bases outside gene matches: 14. The germline V gene encodes CDR1 SGHRS and CDR2 YFSETQ. CDR3 length equals 18 residues. Concerning this clonotype: Its antigen is unidentified.

Sequences were obtained from blood. This TCR was sampled from a human donor in good health. The genes are TRBV5-1 and TRBJ2-5, with TRBD2 matching over 13 bases. In nucleotides, the CDR3 is TGCGCCAGCAGCGCGGGACTAGCGGGGACTATTTCTGGGGAGACCCAGTACTTC. It codes for CASSAGLAGTISGETQYF.